These 14 T cell receptor beta chains were all obtained from the same sample, sequenced in a study of persistence of HIV-infected CD4 T cells. This was the immunoSEQ version 4 assay in survey mode. TCRdb's table, derived via immunoSEQ multiplex PCR, lists solely in-frame clones and lacks some. The sample has tens of thousands of clones; about nine tenths are singletons. These receptors' targets are unknown. Anti-CD3/anti-CD28 beads served as a nonspecific positive control stimulus. Responding CD4+ T cells were sorted by upregulation of both CD40 ligand and CD69. Source: CD4+ T cells sorted from PBMCs after approximately 19-hour stimulation, taken from a patient who received antiretroviral therapy. Source of these receptors: an adult woman with HIV who was CMV-seropositive.

The chain employs TRBV6-5 and TRBJ2-7; D gene uncertain. With 6 bases removed from V and 2 bases from J, the gap between germline ends came to 14 bases. Germline lookup yields CDR1 MNHEY and CDR2 SVGAGI. The CDR3 sequence is 14 residues long. The CDR3 region is CASSILAPTYEQYV. The CDR3 DNA follows: TGTGCCAGCAGCATACTTGCACCCACCTACGAGCAGTACGTC.

The J gene is TRBJ2-7, the V gene TRBV30, with D uncertain. The V gene lost 0 bases and the J gene lost 1 base, with 4 bases spanning the gap. CDR1 is GTSNPN, CDR2 SVGIG, per germline (reference sequence). The CDR3 consists of 12 residues. The CDR3 region is CAWSVSSYEQYF. The CDR3 DNA follows: TGTGCCTGGAGTGTGTCGTCCTACGAGCAGTACTTC. The full variable domain, its missing parts supplied by reference TRBV30 and TRBJ2-7, is SQTIHQWPATLVQPVGSPLSLECTVEGTSNPNLYWYRQAAGRGLQLLFYSVGIGQISSEVPQNLSASRPQDRQFILSSKKLLLSDSGFYLCAWSVSSYEQYFGPGTRLTVT.

V usage is TRBV5-1 and J usage is TRBJ1-3; D is unclear. V shed 4 bases and J shed 4 bases, with 9 bases lying between them. This CDR3 spans 13 amino acids. Germline values: CDR1 SGHRS, CDR2 YFSETQ. CDR3 protein: CASSPGRGNTIYF. The CDR3 coding sequence is TGCGCCAGCAGCCCCGGGAGAGGAAACACCATATATTTT.

J is TRBJ2-4 and V is TRBV18, with D possibly being TRBD2 (5 bases). This CDR3 region has 16 residues. V lost 3 bases to trimming and J lost 0 bases, with 12 bases between them. Per germline, CDR1 KGHSH and CDR2 LQKENI. CDR3 in DNA: TGTGCCAGCTCACCGGACGGGGTTATAGCCAAAAACATTCAGTACTTC. Its translation is CASSPDGVIAKNIQYF.

There are a few counts of this clone. The rearrangement joins TRBV5-1 to TRBJ1-5, with TRBD1 matching 7 bases. There are 14 residues in the CDR3. Trimming at V came to 4 bases and at J to 7 bases, leaving 8 bases not matched to a gene. Germline lookup yields CDR1 SGHRS and CDR2 YFSETQ. In DNA, the CDR3 is TGCGCCAGCAGCCCATCAGGGGGTACCCAGCCCCAGCATTTT. It encodes CASSPSGGTQPQHF.

This rearrangement joins TRBV6-6 to TRBJ1-1; D not resolved. Trimming cost V 7 bases and J 4 bases, with 10 bases left between them. CDR3 length: 12 amino acids. Germline loops: CDR1 MNHNY, CDR2 SVGAGI (reference sequence). This chain's CDR3 is CASTKPGTEAFF. CDR3 in DNA: TGTGCCAGCACCAAGCCAGGCACTGAAGCTTTCTTT.

The chain uses TRBV5-1 and TRBJ1-4; no reliable D call. From germline, CDR1 is SGHRS and CDR2 YFSETQ. V lost 0 bases and J 4 bases, leaving 13 bases between the germline ends. This CDR3 is built from 16 residues. The CDR3 region has the DNA TGCGCCAGCAGCTTGGCCGTGGGGTCAGGTAATGAAAAACTGTTTTTT. This translates into CASSLAVGSGNEKLFF.

V is TRBV10-2 and J is TRBJ1-5; 7 bases align to TRBD1. V lost 3 bases and J lost 4; bases outside the gene matches: 6. This CDR3 comprises 15 residues. Per the germline V gene, CDR1 is WSHSY and CDR2 is SAAADI. CDR3 DNA: TGCGCCAGCAGTGAACAAGGGACAGCAAATCAGCCCCAGCATTTT. Translating gives CASSEQGTANQPQHF.

The rearrangement links TRBV4-2 to TRBJ1-2; 9 nucleotides line up with TRBD1. The CDR3 runs to 13 residues. V was pared by 4 bases and J by 5 bases, with 2 bases of the junction left unmatched. Germline V gene data show CDR1 as LGHNA and CDR2 as YNFKEQ. The CDR3 region has the DNA TGTGCCAGCAGCCGGGACAGGGCTTATGGCTACACCTTC. Translation: CASSRDRAYGYTF.

The CDR3 is CASSQGAGNYGYTF. CDR3 nucleotides: TGTGCCAGCAGCCAGGGGGCTGGTAACTATGGCTACACCTTC. The rearrangement links TRBV27 to TRBJ1-2; 8 bases align to TRBD1. This CDR3 region has 14 residues. Unmatched junction bases numbered 4, after V lost 6 bases and J lost 1 base. Germline-derived CDR1 and CDR2 are MNHEY and SMNVEV (reference sequence).

This chain joins TRBV15 and TRBJ1-1, with D possibly being TRBD1 (6 bases). The CDR3 is 15 amino acids. Germline-derived CDR1 and CDR2 are LNHNV and YYDKDF (reference sequence). Trimming removed 1 base from V and 1 base from J, with 10 bases in between. CDR3 in amino acids: CATSRGGASNTEAFF. In DNA, the CDR3 is TGTGCCACCAGCAGAGGGGGGGCCTCGAACACTGAAGCTTTCTTT.

This clone has a handful of counts. V gene TRBV12-5 combines with J gene TRBJ1-2; D might be TRBD1 (6 bases). Germline lookup yields CDR1 LGHNT and CDR2 FRNRAP. V lost 5 bases, J lost 10 bases, and 14 bases lay in between. This CDR3 region has 12 residues. In nucleotides, the CDR3 is TGTGCTAGTGGTCTCGAGACAGGACTCTACACCTTC. Its translation: CASGLETGLYTF.

This clone has just one count. The chain joins TRBV10-3 to TRBJ1-1; D gene unclear. CDR1 is ENHRY, CDR2 SYGVKD, per germline. V was trimmed by 1 base and J by 4 bases, leaving 4 bases between them. This CDR3 has 12 amino acids. The CDR3 DNA is TGTGCCATCAGTGAGTTGGCCACTGAAGCTTTCTTT. Amino acids: CAISELATEAFF.

This clone was seen only once. The gene calls are TRBV30 and TRBJ1-2; D is unresolved. Deletions cut 2 bases from V and 6 bases from J, with 7 bases between. Germline CDR1 is GTSNPN and CDR2 is SVGIG (reference sequence). This CDR3 contains 11 residues. The CDR3, as DNA: TGTGCCTGGAGTAACGGGAATGGCTACACCTTC. It codes for CAWSNGNGYTF.